What follows are 3 T cell receptor beta chains derived from one specimen sequenced in a study of cytomegalovirus exposure and HLA in healthy donors. The PCR had 60 Vbeta and 13 Jbeta primers. Sequencing used immunoSEQ multiplex PCR; TCRdb keeps in-frame clones, though not all of them. The sample comprises 110,000 or so clones, 77% of which are singletons, and approximately 11% rests with the top ten. Sequencing was done on a sample of PBMCs. The receptors shown here come from a man in his forties in good health and CMV-seropositive.

This clone was recorded only once. V and J are TRBV30 and TRBJ1-2; D call uncertain. CDR3 length: 11 amino acids. V was cut by 4 bases and J by 2 bases, with 5 bases left in between. Germline CDR1 and CDR2: GTSNPN and SVGIG (reference sequence). The CDR3 DNA reads as TGTGCCTGGAACGAGAACTATGGCTACACCTTC. Amino acids: CAWNENYGYTF.

This clone appeared once. Germline and junction disagree at one end, which may indicate a read error. This chain connects TRBV7-9 to TRBJ1-1; weak D call: TRBD1 (6 bases). Germline V gives CDR1 SEHNR, CDR2 FQNEAQ (reference sequence). The CDR3 is 12 amino acids. Written as DNA, the CDR3 is TGTTCCAGCAGCTCAACAGGGCCTGAAGCTTTCTTT. This codes for CSSSSTGPEAFF.

The chain combines TRBV6-7 with TRBJ1-5; tentatively, D is TRBD1 (5 bases). TRBV6-7 is an ORF, and what it does is uncertain. This CDR3 region has 14 residues. V dropped 8 bases and J dropped 5 bases, with 16 bases sitting between them. The CDR3 sequence is CASRTGVRDQPQHF. The CDR3 DNA sequence: TGTGCCAGCCGAACGGGGGTCAGGGATCAGCCCCAGCATTTT.